The 14 T cell receptor beta chains below were found in one sample sequenced in a study of T cells after yellow fever vaccination. TCRdb re-derived calls from the 5' RACE reads in MiXCR, one entry per CDR3 protein. The sample has 110,000 or so distinct CDR3 sequences; 7.2% are singletons. This specimen was CD4+ T cells sorted from PBMCs, taken roughly seven weeks after the first yellow fever vaccination. Receptors originate from a man younger than 30 who received the YFV17D yellow fever vaccine.

This clonotype was counted at least ten times. The gene calls are TRBV6-5 and TRBJ1-1; 7 bases align to TRBD1. V shed 7 bases, J shed 10 bases, and the junction held 18 bases outside the gene matches. Germline values: CDR1 MNHEY, CDR2 SVGAGI. This CDR3 region has 15 residues. CDR3 coding DNA: TGTGCCAGCACCGCAGCAGGGGGGGCGGATCGTGGAGCTTTCTTT. Amino acids: CASTAAGGADRGAFF.

This clonotype was picked up a small number of times. CDR3 sequence (DNA): TGTGCCAGCAGCGCCAGGGAGAGCTATGGCTACACCTTC. Amino acids: CASSARESYGYTF. The V call is TRBV5-4, the J call TRBJ1-2, with D maybe TRBD1 (5 bases). The CDR3 is 13 amino acids. Trimming took off 4 bases at V and 4 bases at J, with 11 bases between the two ends. The germline V gene encodes CDR1 SGHNT and CDR2 YYREEE (reference sequence).

V is TRBV7-2 and J is TRBJ2-3; D gene unclear. The V end was cut by 6 bases, the J end by 4 bases, with 11 bases between. The germline V gene encodes CDR1 SGHTA and CDR2 FQGNSA. The CDR3 has 13 residues. The CDR3 DNA reads TGTGCCAGCAGGGTGGCTCAGGCAGATACGCAGTATTTT. Translated: CASRVAQADTQYF.

The rearrangement uses TRBV5-1 and TRBJ1-3; D gene uncertain. Germline V gene data show CDR1 as SGHRS and CDR2 as YFSETQ. Trimming took off 4 bases at V and 8 bases at J, with 19 bases between the two ends. This CDR3 is built from 15 residues. CDR3 loop: CASSIRPGGPDTIYF. CDR3 coding DNA: TGCGCCAGCAGCATACGACCCGGAGGACCTGACACCATATATTTT.

Only a few counts were recorded for this clonotype. The chain recombines TRBV7-3 with TRBJ1-1; 7 bases map to TRBD1. J gave up 10 bases and V 4 bases, and 9 bases lay outside the gene matches. Germline lookup yields CDR1 SGHTA and CDR2 FQGTGA. The length of the CDR3 is 13 residues. CDR3 residues: CASSSRDSRRAFF. The DNA for the CDR3 is TGTGCCAGCAGCTCCCGGGACAGCCGTAGAGCTTTCTTT.

This clonotype occurred many times. This sequence joins TRBV3-1 and TRBJ1-6; 9 bases map to TRBD1. The germline gives CDR1 LGHDT, CDR2 YNNKEL (reference sequence). The CDR3 extends over 16 amino acids. The ends lost 1 base at V and 13 bases at J; junction bases unmatched: 11. This CDR3 is CASSQGTGTGLFPLHF. In DNA form, the CDR3 reads TGTGCCAGCAGCCAAGGCACCGGGACAGGGTTGTTCCCCCTCCACTTT.

This clonotype was recorded many times. The rearrangement uses TRBV11-2 and TRBJ1-3, with D possibly TRBD1 on 5 matching bases. The germline CDR1 and CDR2 sequences are SGHAT and FQNNGV. The V end lost 7 bases, the J end lost 1 base, and 23 bases lay between the germline ends. There are 18 residues in the CDR3. CDR3 residues: CASTPRGGSVFSGNTIYF. CDR3 DNA: TGTGCCAGCACCCCTAGGGGAGGGTCGGTATTTTCTGGAAACACCATATATTTT.

This clonotype was detected ten times or more. The chain joins TRBV7-2 to TRBJ2-3; no clear D gene. The CDR3 is made up of 16 amino acids. Trimming left V 1 base short and J 3 bases short, with 14 bases between. CDR1 is SGHTA and CDR2 is FQGNSA in the germline V gene. The CDR3 loop is CASSLGVTPRTDTQYF. CDR3 nucleotide sequence: TGTGCCAGCAGCTTAGGAGTGACCCCTAGAACAGATACGCAGTATTTT. Full variable domain (rest looked up from reference TRBV7-2 and TRBJ2-3): GAGVSQSPSNKVTEKGKDVELRCDPISGHTALYWYRQSLGQGLEFLIYFQGNSAPDKSGLPSDRFSAERTGGSVSTLTIQRTQQEDSAVYLCASSLGVTPRTDTQYFGPGTRLTVL.

This clonotype was seen ten or more times. The chain carries TRBV18 and TRBJ2-7; 9 bases are a match to TRBD1. The CDR3 covers 14 residues. V dropped 3 bases and J dropped 4; count of bases not matched to a gene: 4. Germline V lookup: CDR1 KGHSH, CDR2 LQKENI. CDR3 DNA: TGTGCCAGCTCACCCGGGACAGGGAGGTACGAGCAGTACTTC. It translates to CASSPGTGRYEQYF.

By share of the sample, this clonotype is medium-sized. This sequence joins TRBV2 and TRBJ2-2, with TRBD1 matching over 9 bases. This CDR3 is 13 amino acids long. Germline-derived CDR1 and CDR2 are SNHLY and FYNNEI. With 6 bases clipped from V and 7 bases from J, the junction kept 3 bases outside the gene matches. The CDR3 spells CASRGQGGGELFF. Here the CDR3 DNA reads TGTGCCAGCAGGGGACAGGGAGGCGGGGAGCTGTTTTTT.

The genes are TRBV12-3 or TRBV12-4 and TRBJ1-2; D might be TRBD1 (5 bases). V was shortened by 6 bases and J by 8 bases, with 19 bases between the two germline ends. CDR3 size: 14 residues. The CDR3 DNA sequence: TGTGCCAGCAGGCCCCAGGGAGGTTTTGTAGGCTACACCTTC. This sequence encodes CASRPQGGFVGYTF.

This clonotype was picked up many times. The CDR3 is CASSLGVPQRKTQYF. DNA for the CDR3: TGTGCCAGCAGCTTAGGGGTACCCCAAAGGAAGACCCAGTACTTC. The chain links TRBV7-9 to TRBJ2-5; D is undetermined. CDR1 and CDR2 from the germline V gene are SEHNR and FQNEAQ (reference sequence). The CDR3 is made up of 15 amino acids. With 1 base removed from V and 6 bases from J, the gap between germline ends came to 15 bases.

This clonotype turned up a few times. The rearrangement links TRBV9 to TRBJ2-1; D is perhaps TRBD1 (6 bases). The ends were cut back, 7 bases at V and 4 bases at J, with 15 bases in the middle. CDR1 SGDLS and CDR2 YYNGEE come from the germline V gene. The CDR3 has 14 amino acids. The CDR3 sequence is CASGLGQSYNEQFF. For the CDR3, the DNA is TGTGCCAGCGGTTTAGGACAGTCGTACAATGAGCAGTTCTTC.

This clonotype appeared many times. This chain uses TRBV6-2 or TRBV6-3 with TRBJ2-2; unclear D gene. Germline V gene sequence: CDR1 MNHEY, CDR2 SVGEGT. Trimming took off 2 bases at V and 8 bases at J, with 12 bases between the two ends. The CDR3 spans 14 residues. CDR3 nucleotides: TGTGCCAGCAGTTACCCCCAGGTGGGGGGGGAGCTGTTTTTT. Translated: CASSYPQVGGELFF.